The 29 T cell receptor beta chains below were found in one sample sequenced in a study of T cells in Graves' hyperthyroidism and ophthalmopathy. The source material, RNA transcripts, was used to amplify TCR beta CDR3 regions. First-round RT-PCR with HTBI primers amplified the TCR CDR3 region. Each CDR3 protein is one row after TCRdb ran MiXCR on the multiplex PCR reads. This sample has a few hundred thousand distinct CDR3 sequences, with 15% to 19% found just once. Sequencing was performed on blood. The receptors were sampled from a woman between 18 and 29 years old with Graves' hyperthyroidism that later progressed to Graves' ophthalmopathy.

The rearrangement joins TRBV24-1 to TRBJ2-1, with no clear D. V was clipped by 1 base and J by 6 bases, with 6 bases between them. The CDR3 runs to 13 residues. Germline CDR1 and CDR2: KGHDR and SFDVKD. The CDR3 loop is CATSDFRGNEQFF. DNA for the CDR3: TGTGCCACCAGTGATTTCAGAGGCAATGAGCAGTTCTTC.

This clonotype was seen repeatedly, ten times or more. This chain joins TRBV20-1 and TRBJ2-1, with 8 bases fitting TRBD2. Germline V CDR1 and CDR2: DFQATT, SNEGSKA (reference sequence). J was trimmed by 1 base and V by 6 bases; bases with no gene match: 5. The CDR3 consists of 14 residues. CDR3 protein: CSATGLESYNEQFF. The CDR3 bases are TGCAGTGCAACGGGACTAGAATCCTACAATGAGCAGTTCTTC.

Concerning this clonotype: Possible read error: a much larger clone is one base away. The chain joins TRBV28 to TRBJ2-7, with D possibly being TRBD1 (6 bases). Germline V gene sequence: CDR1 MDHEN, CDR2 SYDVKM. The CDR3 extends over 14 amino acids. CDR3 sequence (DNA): TGTGCCAGCAGCCTCCGGGACACCTTTTACGAGCGGTACTTC. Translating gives CASSLRDTFYERYF.

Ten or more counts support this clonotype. The CDR3, as DNA: TGTGCCTGGAGCGTAGCGGGAGAGCAGTACTTC. Its protein is CAWSVAGEQYF. The chain recombines TRBV30 with TRBJ2-7; TRBD2 aligns across 8 bases. The germline V gene has CDR1 GTSNPN and CDR2 SVGIG (reference sequence). This CDR3 contains 11 residues. The V and J ends lost 3 bases and 7 bases, in that order; junction bases with no gene match: 2.

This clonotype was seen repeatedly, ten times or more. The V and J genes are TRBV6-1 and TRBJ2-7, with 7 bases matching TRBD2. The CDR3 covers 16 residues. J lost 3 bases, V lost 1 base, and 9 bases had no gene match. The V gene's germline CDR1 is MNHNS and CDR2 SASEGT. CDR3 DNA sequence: TGTGCCAGCAGTGAAGTGATGACTAGCCCCAGCTACGAGCAGTACTTC. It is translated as CASSEVMTSPSYEQYF.

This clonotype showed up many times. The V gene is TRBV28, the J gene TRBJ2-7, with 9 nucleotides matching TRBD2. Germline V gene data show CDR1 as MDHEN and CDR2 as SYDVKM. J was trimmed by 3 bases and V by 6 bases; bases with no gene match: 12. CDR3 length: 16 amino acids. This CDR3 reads CASSSPLSGSGYEQYF. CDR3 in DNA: TGTGCCAGCAGCTCTCCCCTTAGCGGGAGTGGCTACGAGCAGTACTTC.

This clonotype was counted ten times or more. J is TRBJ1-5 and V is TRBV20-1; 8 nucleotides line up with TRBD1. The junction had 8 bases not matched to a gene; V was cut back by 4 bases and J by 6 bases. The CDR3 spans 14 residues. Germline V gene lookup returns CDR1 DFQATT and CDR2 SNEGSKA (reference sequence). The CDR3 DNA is TGCAGTGCTACCAGGGGGCCGGTTAGTCAGCCCCAGCATTTT. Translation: CSATRGPVSQPQHF.

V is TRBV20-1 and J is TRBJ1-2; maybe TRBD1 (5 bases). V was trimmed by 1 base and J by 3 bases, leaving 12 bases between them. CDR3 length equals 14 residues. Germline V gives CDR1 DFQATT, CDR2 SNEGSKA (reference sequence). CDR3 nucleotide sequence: TGCAGTGCTAGAGCTGGGGACTTGGACTATGGCTACACCTTC. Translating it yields CSARAGDLDYGYTF.

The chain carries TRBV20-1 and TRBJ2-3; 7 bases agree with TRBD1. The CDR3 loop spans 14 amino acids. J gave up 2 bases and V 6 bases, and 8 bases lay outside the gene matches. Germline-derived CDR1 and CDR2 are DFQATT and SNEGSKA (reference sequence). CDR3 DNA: TGCAGTGCGCTACGAGGGACAGTCACAGATACGCAGTATTTT. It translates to CSALRGTVTDTQYF.

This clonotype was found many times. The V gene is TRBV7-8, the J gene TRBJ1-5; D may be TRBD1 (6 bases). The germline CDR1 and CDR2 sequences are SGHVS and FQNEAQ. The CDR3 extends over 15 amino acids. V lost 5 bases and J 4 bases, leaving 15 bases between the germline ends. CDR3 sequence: CASSETGSSNQPQHF. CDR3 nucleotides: TGTGCCAGCAGCGAAACAGGGTCCTCAAATCAGCCCCAGCATTTT.

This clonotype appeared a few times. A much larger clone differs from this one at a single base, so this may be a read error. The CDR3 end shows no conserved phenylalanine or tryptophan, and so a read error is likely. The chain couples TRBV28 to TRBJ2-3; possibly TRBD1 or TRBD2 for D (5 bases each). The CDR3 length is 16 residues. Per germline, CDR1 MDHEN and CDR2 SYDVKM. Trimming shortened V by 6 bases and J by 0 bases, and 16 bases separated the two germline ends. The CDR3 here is CASSNTPGRSTDTQYS. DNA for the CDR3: TGTGCCAGCAGCAACACTCCGGGACGGAGCACAGATACGCAGTATTCT.

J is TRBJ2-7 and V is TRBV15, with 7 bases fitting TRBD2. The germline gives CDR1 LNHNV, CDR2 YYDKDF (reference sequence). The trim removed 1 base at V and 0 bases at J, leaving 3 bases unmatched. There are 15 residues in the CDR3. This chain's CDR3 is CATSRGSGGSYEQYF. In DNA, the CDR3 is TGTGCCACCAGCAGAGGTTCGGGAGGCTCCTACGAGCAGTACTTC.

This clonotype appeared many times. CDR3 residues: CASSQVAGRFYEQYF. DNA of the CDR3: TGTGCCAGCAGCCAAGTAGCGGGGAGGTTCTACGAGCAGTACTTC. The chain joins TRBV3-1 to TRBJ2-7, with TRBD2 identical over 8 bases. The CDR3 extends over 15 amino acids. Germline V gene sequence: CDR1 LGHDT, CDR2 YNNKEL (reference sequence). V lost 1 base, J lost 3 bases, and 5 bases stayed unmatched.

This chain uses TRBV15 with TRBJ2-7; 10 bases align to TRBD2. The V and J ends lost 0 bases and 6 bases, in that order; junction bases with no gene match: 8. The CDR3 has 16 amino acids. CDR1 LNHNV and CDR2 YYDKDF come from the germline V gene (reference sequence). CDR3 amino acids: CATSRDRAGGPGEQYF. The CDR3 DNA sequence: TGTGCCACCAGCAGAGATAGAGCGGGAGGGCCGGGCGAGCAGTACTTC.

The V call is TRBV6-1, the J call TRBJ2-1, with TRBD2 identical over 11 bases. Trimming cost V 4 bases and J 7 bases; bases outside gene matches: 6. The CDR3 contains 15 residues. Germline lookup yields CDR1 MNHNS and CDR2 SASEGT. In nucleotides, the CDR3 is TGTGCCAGCAGTGTCCGGCTAGCGGGAGGTAATGAGCAGTTCTTC. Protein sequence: CASSVRLAGGNEQFF.

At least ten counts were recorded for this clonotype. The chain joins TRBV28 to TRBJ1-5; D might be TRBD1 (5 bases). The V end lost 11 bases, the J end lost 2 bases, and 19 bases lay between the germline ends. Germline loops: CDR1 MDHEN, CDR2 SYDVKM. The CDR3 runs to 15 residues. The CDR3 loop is CAAEGGAGGNQPQHF. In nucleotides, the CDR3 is TGTGCCGCCGAGGGCGGGGCTGGAGGCAATCAGCCCCAGCATTTT. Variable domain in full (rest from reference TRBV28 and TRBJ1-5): DVKVTQSSRYLVKRTGEKVFLECVQDMDHENMFWYRQDPGLGLRLIYFSYDVKMKEKGDIPEGYSVSREKKERFSLILESASTNQTSMYLCAAEGGAGGNQPQHFGDGTRLSIL.

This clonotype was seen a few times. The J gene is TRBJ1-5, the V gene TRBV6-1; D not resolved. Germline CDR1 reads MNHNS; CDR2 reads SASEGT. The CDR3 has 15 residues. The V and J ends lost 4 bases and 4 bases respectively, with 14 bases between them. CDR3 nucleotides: TGTGCCAGCAGTGGGGGATCGGGAGGGAATCAGCCCCAGCATTTT. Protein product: CASSGGSGGNQPQHF.

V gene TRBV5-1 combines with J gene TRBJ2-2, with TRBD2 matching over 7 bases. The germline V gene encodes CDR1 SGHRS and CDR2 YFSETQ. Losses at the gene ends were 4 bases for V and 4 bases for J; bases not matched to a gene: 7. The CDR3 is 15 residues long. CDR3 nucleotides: TGCGCCAGCAGCCAACGAACGGGAGGCACCGGGGAGCTGTTTTTT. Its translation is CASSQRTGGTGELFF.

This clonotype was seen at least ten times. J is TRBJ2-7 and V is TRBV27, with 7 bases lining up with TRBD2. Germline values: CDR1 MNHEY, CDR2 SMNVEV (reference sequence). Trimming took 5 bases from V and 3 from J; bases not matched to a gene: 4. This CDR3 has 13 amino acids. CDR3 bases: TGTGCCAGCAGTAAGACTAGCAGCTACGAGCAGTACTTC. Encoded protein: CASSKTSSYEQYF.

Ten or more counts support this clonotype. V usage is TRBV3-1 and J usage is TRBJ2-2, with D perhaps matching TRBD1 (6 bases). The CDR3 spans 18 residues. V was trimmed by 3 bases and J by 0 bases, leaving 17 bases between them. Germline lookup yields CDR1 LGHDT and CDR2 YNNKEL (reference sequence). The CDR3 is CASSQSYSWGPNTGELFF. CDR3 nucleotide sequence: TGTGCCAGCAGCCAGTCTTATTCGTGGGGGCCGAACACCGGGGAGCTGTTTTTT.

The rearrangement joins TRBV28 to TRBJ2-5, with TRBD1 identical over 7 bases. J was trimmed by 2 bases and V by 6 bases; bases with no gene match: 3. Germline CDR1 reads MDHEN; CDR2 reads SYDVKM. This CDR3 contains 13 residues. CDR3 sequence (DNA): TGTGCCAGCAGGGCAGGGGGTCAAGAGACCCAGTACTTC. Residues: CASRAGGQETQYF.

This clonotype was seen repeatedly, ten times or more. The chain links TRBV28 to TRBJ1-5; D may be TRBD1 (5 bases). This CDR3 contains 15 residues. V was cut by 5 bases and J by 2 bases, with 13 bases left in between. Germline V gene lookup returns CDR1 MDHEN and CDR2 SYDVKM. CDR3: CASSIGHGGNQPQHF. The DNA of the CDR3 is TGTGCCAGCAGTATAGGACACGGGGGCAATCAGCCCCAGCATTTT.

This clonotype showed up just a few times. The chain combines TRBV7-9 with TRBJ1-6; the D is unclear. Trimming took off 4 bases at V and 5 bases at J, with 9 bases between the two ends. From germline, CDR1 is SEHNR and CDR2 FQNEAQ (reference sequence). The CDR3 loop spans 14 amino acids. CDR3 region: CASSSAGDNSPLHF. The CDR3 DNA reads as TGTGCCAGCAGCTCCGCTGGGGATAATTCACCCCTCCACTTT.

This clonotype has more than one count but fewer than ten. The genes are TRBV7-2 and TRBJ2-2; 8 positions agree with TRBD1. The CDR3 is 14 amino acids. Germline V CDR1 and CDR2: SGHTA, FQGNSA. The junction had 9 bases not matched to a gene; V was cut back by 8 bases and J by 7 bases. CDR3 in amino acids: CASVPRGPVGELFF. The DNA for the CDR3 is TGTGCCAGCGTTCCCAGGGGGCCCGTCGGGGAGCTGTTTTTT. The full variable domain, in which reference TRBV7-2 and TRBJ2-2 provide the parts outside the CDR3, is GAGVSQSPSNKVTEKGKDVELRCDPISGHTALYWYRQSLGQGLEFLIYFQGNSAPDKSGLPSDRFSAERTGGSVSTLTIQRTQQEDSAVYLCASVPRGPVGELFFGEGSRLTVL.

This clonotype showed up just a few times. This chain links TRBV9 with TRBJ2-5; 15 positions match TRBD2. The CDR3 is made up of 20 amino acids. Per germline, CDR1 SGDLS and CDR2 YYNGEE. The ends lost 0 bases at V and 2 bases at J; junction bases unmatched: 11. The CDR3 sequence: CASSVGTSGRAREAQETQYF. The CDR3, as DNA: TGTGCCAGCAGCGTAGGGACTAGCGGGAGGGCCCGGGAAGCACAAGAGACCCAGTACTTC.

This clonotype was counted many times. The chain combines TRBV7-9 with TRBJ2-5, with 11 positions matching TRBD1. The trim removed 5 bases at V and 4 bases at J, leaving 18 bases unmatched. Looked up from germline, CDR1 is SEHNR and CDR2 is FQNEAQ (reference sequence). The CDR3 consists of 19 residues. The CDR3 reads CASSLVPDRGLRGPETQYF. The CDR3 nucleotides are TGTGCCAGCAGCCTCGTGCCGGACAGGGGGCTACGAGGACCAGAGACCCAGTACTTC.

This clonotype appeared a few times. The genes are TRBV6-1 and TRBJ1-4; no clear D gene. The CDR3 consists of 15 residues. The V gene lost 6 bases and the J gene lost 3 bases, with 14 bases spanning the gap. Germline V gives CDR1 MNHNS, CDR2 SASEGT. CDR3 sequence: CASRSVSGSNEKLFF. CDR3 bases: TGTGCCAGCAGATCGGTTAGTGGGTCTAATGAAAAACTGTTTTTT.

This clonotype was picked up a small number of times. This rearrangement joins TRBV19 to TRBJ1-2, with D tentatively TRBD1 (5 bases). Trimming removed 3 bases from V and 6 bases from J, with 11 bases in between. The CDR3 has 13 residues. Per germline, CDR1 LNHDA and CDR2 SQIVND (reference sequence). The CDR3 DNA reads TGTGCCAGTAGTATCGGGACGGCAGATGGCTACACCTTC. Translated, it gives CASSIGTADGYTF. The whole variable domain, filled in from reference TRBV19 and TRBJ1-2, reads DGGITQSPKYLFRKEGQNVTLSCEQNLNHDAMYWYRQDPGQGLRLIYYSQIVNDFQKGDIAEGYSVSREKKESFPLTVTSAQKNPTAFYLCASSIGTADGYTFGSGTRLTVV.

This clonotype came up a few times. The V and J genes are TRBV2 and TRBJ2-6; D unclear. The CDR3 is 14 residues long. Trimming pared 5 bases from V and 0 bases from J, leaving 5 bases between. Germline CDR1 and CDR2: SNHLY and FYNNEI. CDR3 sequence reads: CASSRPSGANVLTF. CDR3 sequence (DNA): TGTGCCAGCAGTCGGCCCTCTGGGGCCAACGTCCTGACTTTC.